This TCR beta chain was sequenced in a study of type 1 and type 2 diabetes patients. Points from the study as a whole: Age and gender were not matched between study groups, possibly biasing interpretation.

Trimming at V came to 4 bases and at J to 2 bases, leaving 7 bases not matched to a gene. CDR3 length: 16 amino acids. Germline V CDR1 and CDR2: LNHDA, SQIVND (reference sequence). Genomic DNA was the PCR template. Multiplex PCR with 30 forward and 13 reverse primers amplified the TCR beta CDR3. TCRdb ran MiXCR on the multiplex PCR reads and lists one entry per CDR3 protein. In the table there are 280,000 or so distinct CDR3 sequences, approximately 50% of which are singletons. Anyone with other autoimmune disease or infection in the prior four weeks was excluded. Regarding this clonotype: Its antigen is as yet unknown.

V and J are TRBV19 and TRBJ2-3, with TRBD2 matching 9 bases. The receptor was isolated from a young man with type 2 diabetes. The sequenced material came from peripheral blood mononuclear cells (PBMCs). The CDR3 sequence is CASSTLGGRATDTQYF. The CDR3 DNA reads as TGTGCCAGTAGTACCTTGGGCGGGAGGGCCACAGATACGCAGTATTTT.